This TCR beta chain was captured by sequencing in a study of spatial heterogeneity in lung cancer. Noted time point: sample taken at primary tumor resection. Sequencing covered unsorted whole RNA taken from tumor, nontumor lung or frozen PBMC. Each CDR3 protein gets one entry after TCRdb re-called the 5' RACE reads with MiXCR. The profile shows 6,000 or so distinct CDR3 sequences, approximately 13% of them singletons. CDR1 is MNHEY and CDR2 is SVGAGI in the germline V gene. Trimming pared 2 bases from V and 2 bases from J, leaving 10 bases between. This CDR3 is 14 amino acids long. This clonotype was sampled from a male donor with early-stage non-small cell lung cancer. J is TRBJ2-7 and V is TRBV6-5, with a possible D match to TRBD1 (5 bases). The material was normal lung tissue next to the tumor, obtained at surgery. In DNA form, the CDR3 reads TGTGCCAGCAGTTACATTCAGGGTACCTACGAGCAGTACTTC. This sequence encodes CASSYIQGTYEQYF.